This entry features one T cell receptor (beta chain) sequence. The CDR3 loop spans 14 amino acids. The source of the sample is a study of T cells in tumors after PD-1 blockade. About the study: Excluded were patients with checkpoint blockade, immunosuppressants, or radiotherapy or other anti-cancer therapy within 4 weeks. Daily vismodegib 150 mg continued in a subset of anti-PD-1-treated patients. On average, tumor samples gave more than 25,000 TCR templates and roughly 6,000 unique clonotypes.

TCRdb keeps only in-frame clones here, not all; method: immunoSEQ multiplex PCR. The sample consists of roughly 8,000 clones, roughly three fifths of them appearing once. The gene calls are TRBV21-1 and TRBJ2-7; TRBD2 is the table's D call and was not checked against the DNA. TRBV21-1 is marked as a pseudogene. The source of this sequence is a human donor with basal cell carcinoma. Sequenced here: tumor tissue, sampled after anti-PD-1 treatment. This chain's CDR3 is CAPQRKCGDYEQYF. CDR3 coding DNA: TGTGCTCCTCAACGAAAGTGCGGGGACTACGAGCAGTACTTC.